These 4 T cell receptor beta chains were all obtained from the same sample, sequenced in a study of T cells in Graves' hyperthyroidism and ophthalmopathy. RNA transcripts were the template for amplifying TCR beta CDR3 regions. The TCR CDR3 first-round RT-PCR relied on the HTBI primer set. TCRdb re-called the multiplex PCR reads through MiXCR, storing one row per CDR3 protein. The data contain approximately 560,000 distinct CDR3 sequences, around a sixth of them seen just once; the ten biggest clones take up 6.5% to 8%. Sample: blood. These receptors originate from a woman in her twenties or thirties with Graves' hyperthyroidism.

Only a few counts were recorded for this clonotype. This chain connects TRBV20-1 to TRBJ1-4, with D unclear. The germline V gene has CDR1 DFQATT and CDR2 SNEGSKA (reference sequence). The CDR3 covers 14 residues. The ends were cut back, 2 bases at V and 5 bases at J, with 12 bases in the middle. This chain's CDR3 is CSARLRAVNEKLFF. The CDR3, as DNA: TGCAGTGCTAGATTGAGGGCGGTAAATGAAAAACTGTTTTTT.

This clonotype was observed many times. The CDR3 DNA is TGTGCCAGCAGCTTAGGGGTTCACACTGAAGCTTTCTTT. Amino acid sequence: CASSLGVHTEAFF. The rearrangement uses TRBV7-3 and TRBJ1-1; D not resolved. V was clipped by 2 bases and J by 3 bases, with 7 bases between them. Germline V gene data show CDR1 as SGHTA and CDR2 as FQGTGA. The CDR3 extends over 13 amino acids.

This clonotype was found a few times. The rearrangement links TRBV4-3 to TRBJ2-1; 7 nucleotides agree with TRBD2. Germline V lookup: CDR1 LGHNA, CDR2 YSLEER. This CDR3 contains 15 residues. After removal of 0 bases from V and 12 bases from J, the junction contained 11 bases not matched to a gene. CDR3 loop: CASSQEAGEGLGQFF. CDR3 DNA: TGCGCCAGCAGCCAAGAGGCGGGAGAGGGTTTAGGGCAGTTCTTC.

This chain joins TRBV9 and TRBJ2-3; 16 bases agree with TRBD2. V shed 4 bases, J shed 9 bases, and the junction held 14 bases outside the gene matches. Germline CDR1 and CDR2: SGDLS and YYNGEE. The CDR3 consists of 18 residues. DNA of the CDR3: TGTGCCAGCAGCCCTAGGGGGGGACTAGCGGGAGGGGCGGAAACGCAGTATTTT. Its protein product is CASSPRGGLAGGAETQYF.